This T cell receptor beta chain derives from a study of neoadjuvant anti-PD-1 for oral cavity cancer. Study summary: Non-progressing patients received a fourth nivolumab dose near day 43, then surgery on days 50-56.

Time point noted: after neoadjuvant nivolumab, at surgical resection. V was clipped by 2 bases and J by 0 bases, with 11 bases between them. This CDR3 has 17 residues. From germline, CDR1 is LGHNA and CDR2 YSLEER. A note on this clone: What it recognizes is unknown.

Study findings and constraints: Higher pretreatment Treg/Th17 ratios tracked higher pretreatment blood clonality.

Two replicates per tumor sample, mostly from 4.8 ug of genomic DNA. Some clones are missing from TCRdb's copy, which holds only in-frame ones; the method was immunoSEQ multiplex PCR. Of roughly 23,000 clones listed, 45% were seen once; the top ten hold approximately 40%. Sequences were derived from tumor tissue, sampled after nivolumab (anti-PD-1) treatment. The chain has TRBV4-3 and TRBJ1-6; D uncertain. This clonotype originated in a person aged 35 to 85 with oral cavity squamous cell carcinoma. CDR3: CASSQRPGSSYNSPLHF. Written as DNA, the CDR3 is TGCGCCAGCAGCCAACGACCAGGCAGCTCCTATAATTCACCCCTCCACTTT.